This TCR beta chain stems from a study of blood T cell repertoires in COVID-19. The overall study: The analysed material was cDNA or gDNA that came from T cells, B-cell-depleted T cells, or PBMCs.

Produced via immunoSEQ multiplex PCR; TCRdb's table is partial and in-frame only. Of approximately 290,000 clones listed, over 75% are singletons. Trimming cost V 4 bases and J 4 bases, with 16 bases left between them. CDR3 length: 16 amino acids. Germline V gene data show CDR1 as SGHAT and CDR2 as FQNNGV. The gene calls are TRBV11-2 and TRBJ1-4, with D possibly TRBD1 on 5 matching bases. Sequencing input: peripheral blood. The clonotype originates from a human donor with COVID-19, enrolled during active disease. The donor label of this sample is uncertain. This chain's CDR3 is CASSSIEADSNEKLFF. The CDR3 DNA reads as TGTGCCAGCAGCTCAATCGAAGCCGACAGTAATGAAAAACTGTTTTTT.